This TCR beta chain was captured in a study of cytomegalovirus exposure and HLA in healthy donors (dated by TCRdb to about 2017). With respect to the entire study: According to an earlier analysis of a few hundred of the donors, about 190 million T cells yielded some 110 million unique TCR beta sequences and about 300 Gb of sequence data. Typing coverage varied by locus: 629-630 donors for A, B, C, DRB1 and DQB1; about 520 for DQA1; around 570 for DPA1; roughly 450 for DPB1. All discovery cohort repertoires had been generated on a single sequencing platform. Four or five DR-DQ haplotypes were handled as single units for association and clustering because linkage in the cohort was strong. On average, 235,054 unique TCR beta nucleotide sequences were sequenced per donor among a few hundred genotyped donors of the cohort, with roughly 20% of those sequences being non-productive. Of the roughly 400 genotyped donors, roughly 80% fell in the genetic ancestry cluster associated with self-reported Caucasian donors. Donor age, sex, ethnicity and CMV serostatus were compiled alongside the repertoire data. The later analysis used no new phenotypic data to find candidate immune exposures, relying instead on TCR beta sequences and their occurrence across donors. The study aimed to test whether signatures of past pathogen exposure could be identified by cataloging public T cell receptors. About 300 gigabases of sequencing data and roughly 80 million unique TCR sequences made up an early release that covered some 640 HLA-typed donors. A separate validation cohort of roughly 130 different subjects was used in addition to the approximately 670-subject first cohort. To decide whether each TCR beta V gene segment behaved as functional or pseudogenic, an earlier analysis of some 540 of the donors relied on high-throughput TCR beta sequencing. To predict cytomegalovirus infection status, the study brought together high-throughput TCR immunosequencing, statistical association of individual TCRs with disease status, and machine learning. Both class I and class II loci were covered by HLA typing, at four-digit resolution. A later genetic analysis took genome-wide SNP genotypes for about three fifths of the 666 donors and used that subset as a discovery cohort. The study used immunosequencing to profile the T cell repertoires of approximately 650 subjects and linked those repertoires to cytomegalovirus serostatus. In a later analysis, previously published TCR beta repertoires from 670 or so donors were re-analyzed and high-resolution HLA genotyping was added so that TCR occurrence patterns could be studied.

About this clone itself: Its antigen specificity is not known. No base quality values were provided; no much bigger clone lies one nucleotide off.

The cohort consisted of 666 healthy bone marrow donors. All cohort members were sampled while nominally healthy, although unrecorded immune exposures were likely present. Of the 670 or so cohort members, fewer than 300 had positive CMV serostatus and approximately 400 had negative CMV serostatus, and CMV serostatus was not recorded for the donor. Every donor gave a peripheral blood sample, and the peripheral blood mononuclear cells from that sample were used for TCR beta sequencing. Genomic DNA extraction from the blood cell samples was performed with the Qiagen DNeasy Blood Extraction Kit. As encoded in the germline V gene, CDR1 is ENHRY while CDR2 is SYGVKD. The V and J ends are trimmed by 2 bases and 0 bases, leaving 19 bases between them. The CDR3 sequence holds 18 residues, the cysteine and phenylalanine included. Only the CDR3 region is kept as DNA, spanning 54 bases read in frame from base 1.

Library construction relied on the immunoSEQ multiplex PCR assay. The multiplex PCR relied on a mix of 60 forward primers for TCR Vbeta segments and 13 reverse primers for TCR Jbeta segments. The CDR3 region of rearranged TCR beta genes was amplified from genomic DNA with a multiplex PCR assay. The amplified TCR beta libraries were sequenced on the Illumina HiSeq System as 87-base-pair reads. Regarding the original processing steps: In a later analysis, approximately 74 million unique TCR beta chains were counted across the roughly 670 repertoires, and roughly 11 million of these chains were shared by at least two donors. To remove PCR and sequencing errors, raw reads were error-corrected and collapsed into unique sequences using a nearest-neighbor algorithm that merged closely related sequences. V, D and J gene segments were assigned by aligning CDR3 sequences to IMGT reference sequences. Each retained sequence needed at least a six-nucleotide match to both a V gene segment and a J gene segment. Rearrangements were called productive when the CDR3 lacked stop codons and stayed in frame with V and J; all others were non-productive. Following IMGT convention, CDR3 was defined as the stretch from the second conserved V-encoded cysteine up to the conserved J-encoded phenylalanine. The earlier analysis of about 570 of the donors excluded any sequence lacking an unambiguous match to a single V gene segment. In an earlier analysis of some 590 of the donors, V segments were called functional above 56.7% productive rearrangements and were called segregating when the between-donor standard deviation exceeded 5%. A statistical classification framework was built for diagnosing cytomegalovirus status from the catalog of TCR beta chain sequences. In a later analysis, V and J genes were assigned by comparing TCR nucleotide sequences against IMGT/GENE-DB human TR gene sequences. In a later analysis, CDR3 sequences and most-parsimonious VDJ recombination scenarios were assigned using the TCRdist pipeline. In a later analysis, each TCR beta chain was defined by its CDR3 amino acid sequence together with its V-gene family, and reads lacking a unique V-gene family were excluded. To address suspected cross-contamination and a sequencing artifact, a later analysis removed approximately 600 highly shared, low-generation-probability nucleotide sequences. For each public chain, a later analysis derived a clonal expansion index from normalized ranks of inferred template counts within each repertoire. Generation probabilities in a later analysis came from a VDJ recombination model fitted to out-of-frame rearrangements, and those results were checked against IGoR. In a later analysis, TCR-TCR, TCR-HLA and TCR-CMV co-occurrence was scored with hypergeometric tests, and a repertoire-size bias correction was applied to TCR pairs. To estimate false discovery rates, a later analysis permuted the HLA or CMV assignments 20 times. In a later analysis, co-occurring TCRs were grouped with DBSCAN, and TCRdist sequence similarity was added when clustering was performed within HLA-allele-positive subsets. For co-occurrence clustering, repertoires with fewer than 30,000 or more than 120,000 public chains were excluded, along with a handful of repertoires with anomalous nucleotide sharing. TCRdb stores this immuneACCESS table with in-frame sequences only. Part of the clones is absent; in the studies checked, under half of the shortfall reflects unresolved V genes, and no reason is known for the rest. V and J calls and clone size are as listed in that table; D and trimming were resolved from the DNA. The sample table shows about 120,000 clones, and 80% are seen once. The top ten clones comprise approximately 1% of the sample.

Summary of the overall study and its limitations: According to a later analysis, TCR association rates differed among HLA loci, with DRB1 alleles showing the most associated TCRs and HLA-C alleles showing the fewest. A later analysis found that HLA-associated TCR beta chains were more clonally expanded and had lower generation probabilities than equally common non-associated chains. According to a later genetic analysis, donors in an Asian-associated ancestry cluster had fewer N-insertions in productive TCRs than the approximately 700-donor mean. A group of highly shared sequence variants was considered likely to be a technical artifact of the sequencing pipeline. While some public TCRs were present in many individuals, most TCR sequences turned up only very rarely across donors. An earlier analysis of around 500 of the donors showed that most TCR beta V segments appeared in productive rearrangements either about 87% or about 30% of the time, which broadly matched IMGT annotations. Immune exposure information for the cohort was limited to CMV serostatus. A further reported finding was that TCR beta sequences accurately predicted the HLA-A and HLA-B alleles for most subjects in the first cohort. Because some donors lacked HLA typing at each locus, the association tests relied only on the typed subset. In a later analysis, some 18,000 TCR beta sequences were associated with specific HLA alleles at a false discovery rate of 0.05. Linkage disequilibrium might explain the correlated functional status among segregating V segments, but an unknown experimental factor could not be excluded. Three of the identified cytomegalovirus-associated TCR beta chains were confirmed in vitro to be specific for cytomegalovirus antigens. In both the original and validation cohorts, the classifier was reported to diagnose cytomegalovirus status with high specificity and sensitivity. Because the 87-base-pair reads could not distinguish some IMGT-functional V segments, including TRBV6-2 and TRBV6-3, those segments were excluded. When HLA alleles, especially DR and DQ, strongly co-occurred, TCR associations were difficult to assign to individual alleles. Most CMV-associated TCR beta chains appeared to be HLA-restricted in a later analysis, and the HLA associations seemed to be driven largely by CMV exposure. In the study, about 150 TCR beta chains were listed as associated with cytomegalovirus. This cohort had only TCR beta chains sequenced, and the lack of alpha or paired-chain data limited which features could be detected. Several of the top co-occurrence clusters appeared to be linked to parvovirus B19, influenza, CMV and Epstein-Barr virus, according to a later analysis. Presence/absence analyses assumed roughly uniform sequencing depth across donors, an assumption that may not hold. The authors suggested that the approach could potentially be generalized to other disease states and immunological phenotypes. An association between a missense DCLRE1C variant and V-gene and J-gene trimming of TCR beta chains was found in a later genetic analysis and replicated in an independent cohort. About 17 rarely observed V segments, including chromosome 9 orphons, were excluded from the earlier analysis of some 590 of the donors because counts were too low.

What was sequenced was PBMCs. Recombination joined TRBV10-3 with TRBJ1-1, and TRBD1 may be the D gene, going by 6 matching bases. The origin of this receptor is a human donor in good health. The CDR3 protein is CAISETRTEQVMNTEAFF. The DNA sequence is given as TGTGCCATCAGTGAGACTCGGACAGAACAAGTGATGAACACTGAAGCTTTCTTT.